This TCR beta chain was sequenced during a study of blood T cells in healthy people across ages. Whole-study context: Per every two T cells, about one barcoded beta molecule was captured by template switching.

This CDR3 has 15 residues. Germline V lookup: CDR1 LGHDT, CDR2 YNNKEL (reference sequence). V shed 9 bases and J 9 bases; nucleotides not matched to a gene: 17. A sample-barcoded 5' primer and a J-beta primer mix were used in a second PCR of roughly 7 to 11 cycles. TCRdb independently ran MiXCR on the 5' RACE reads; one entry per CDR3 protein. Counted here are about 1.6 million distinct CDR3 sequences, 30% to 35% occurring once; the ten biggest clones make up approximately 10%. What was sequenced was blood. The sequence derives from a woman in her twenties or thirties in good health. The rearrangement links TRBV3-1 to TRBJ2-1, with TRBD1 matching 7 bases. CDR3 DNA sequence: TGTGCCAGTTGGGACAGTTTAGTGGCAGTCGGTGAGCAGTTCTTC. Its protein is CASWDSLVAVGEQFF.